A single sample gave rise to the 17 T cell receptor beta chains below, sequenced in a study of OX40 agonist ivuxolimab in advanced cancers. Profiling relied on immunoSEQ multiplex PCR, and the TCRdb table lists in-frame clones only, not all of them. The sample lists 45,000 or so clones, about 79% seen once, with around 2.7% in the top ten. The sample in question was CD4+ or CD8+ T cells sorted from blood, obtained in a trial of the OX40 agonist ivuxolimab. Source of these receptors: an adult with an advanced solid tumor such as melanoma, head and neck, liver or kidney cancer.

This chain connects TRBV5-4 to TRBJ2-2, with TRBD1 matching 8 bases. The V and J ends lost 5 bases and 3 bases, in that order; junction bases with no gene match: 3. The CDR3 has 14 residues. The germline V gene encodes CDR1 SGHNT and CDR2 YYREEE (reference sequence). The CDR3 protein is CASRQQGDTGELFF. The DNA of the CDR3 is TGTGCCAGCAGACAACAGGGGGACACCGGGGAGCTGTTTTTT.

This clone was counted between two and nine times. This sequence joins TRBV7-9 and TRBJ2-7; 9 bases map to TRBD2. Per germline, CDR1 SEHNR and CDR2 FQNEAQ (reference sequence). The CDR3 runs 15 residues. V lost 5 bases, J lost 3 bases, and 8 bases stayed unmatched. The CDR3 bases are TGTGCCAGCAGCCACCGGACTAGCGCAAACTACGAGCAGTACTTC. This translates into CASSHRTSANYEQYF.

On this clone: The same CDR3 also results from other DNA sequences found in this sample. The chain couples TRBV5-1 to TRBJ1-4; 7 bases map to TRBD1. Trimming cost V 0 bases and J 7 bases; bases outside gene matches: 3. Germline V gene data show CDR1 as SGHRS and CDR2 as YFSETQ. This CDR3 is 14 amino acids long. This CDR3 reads CASSLGQGGEKLFF. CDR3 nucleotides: TGCGCCAGCAGCTTGGGGCAGGGGGGTGAAAAACTGTTTTTT.

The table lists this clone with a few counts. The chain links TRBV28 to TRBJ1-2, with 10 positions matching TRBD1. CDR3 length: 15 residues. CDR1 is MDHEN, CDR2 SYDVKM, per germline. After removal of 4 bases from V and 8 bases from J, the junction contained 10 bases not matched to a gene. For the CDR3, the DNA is TGTGCCAGCAGTTCGGCGACAGGGGGCGGGGGAGGCTACACCTTC. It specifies CASSSATGGGGGYTF.

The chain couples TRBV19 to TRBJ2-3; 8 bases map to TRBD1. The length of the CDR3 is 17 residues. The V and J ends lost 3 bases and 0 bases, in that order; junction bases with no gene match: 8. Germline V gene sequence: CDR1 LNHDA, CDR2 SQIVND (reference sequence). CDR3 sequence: CASSIRGRGPSTDTQYF. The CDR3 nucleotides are TGTGCCAGTAGTATTCGGGGCAGGGGGCCCAGCACAGATACGCAGTATTTT.

The CDR3 loop is CASSPDRDGAFF. The CDR3 bases are TGTGCCAGCTCACCCGACAGGGATGGAGCTTTCTTT. The chain employs TRBV18 and TRBJ1-1; 7 bases are shared with TRBD1. There are 12 residues in the CDR3. Germline V lookup: CDR1 KGHSH, CDR2 LQKENI. Germline trimming cut 3 bases from V and 10 bases from J; bases unmatched to any gene: 5.

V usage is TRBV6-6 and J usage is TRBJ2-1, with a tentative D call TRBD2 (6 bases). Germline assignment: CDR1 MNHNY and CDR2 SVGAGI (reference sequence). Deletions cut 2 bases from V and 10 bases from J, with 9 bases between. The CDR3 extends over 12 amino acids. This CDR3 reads CASSYAGNEQFF. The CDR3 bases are TGTGCCAGCAGTTACGCGGGGAACGAGCAGTTCTTC.

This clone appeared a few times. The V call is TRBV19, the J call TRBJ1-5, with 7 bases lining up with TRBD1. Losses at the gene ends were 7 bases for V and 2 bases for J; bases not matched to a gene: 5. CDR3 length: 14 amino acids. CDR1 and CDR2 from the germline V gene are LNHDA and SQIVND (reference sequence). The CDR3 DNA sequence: TGTGCCAGTACCTGGGGGACAGGCAATCAGCCCCAGCATTTT. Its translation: CASTWGTGNQPQHF.

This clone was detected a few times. CDR3: CASRSPGQAYEQYF. The CDR3 nucleotides are TGTGCCAGCAGGTCTCCGGGACAAGCCTACGAGCAGTACTTC. The chain joins TRBV7-2 to TRBJ2-7; maybe TRBD1 (6 bases). Germline V lookup: CDR1 SGHTA, CDR2 FQGNSA. V was shortened by 6 bases and J by 2 bases, with 14 bases between the two germline ends. CDR3 length equals 14 residues.

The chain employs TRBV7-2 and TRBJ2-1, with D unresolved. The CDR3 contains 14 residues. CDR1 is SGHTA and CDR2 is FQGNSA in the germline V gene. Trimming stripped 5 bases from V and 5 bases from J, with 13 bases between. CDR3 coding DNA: TGTGCCAGCAGCCTCCAGCAGCGTGACAATGAGCAGTTCTTC. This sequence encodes CASSLQQRDNEQFF.

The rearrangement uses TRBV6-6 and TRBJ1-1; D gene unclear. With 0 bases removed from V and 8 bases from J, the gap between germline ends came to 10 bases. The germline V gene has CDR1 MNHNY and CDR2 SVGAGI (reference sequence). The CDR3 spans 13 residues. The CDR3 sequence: CASSYSGQEEAFF. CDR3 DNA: TGTGCCAGCAGTTACTCTGGGCAGGAGGAAGCTTTCTTT.

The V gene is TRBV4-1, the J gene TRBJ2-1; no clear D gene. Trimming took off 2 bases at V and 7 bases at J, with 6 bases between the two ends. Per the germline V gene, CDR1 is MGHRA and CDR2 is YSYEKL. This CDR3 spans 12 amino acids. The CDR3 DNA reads TGCGCCAGCAGCCAAAACGGGAATGAGCAGTTCTTC. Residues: CASSQNGNEQFF.

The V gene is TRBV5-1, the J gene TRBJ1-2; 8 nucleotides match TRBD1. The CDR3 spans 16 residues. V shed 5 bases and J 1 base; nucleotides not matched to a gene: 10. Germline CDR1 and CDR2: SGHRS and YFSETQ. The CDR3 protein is CASRPRPGQDNYGYTF. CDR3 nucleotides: TGCGCCAGCAGACCTAGACCGGGACAGGATAACTATGGCTACACCTTC.

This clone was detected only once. CDR3 protein: CASSIDRDNQPQHF. The CDR3 DNA is TGTGCCAGCAGCATTGACAGAGACAATCAGCCCCAGCATTTT. The chain carries TRBV6-5 and TRBJ1-5, with D possibly being TRBD1 (5 bases). This CDR3 spans 14 amino acids. Trimming shortened V by 6 bases and J by 3 bases, and 12 bases separated the two germline ends. The germline V gene has CDR1 MNHEY and CDR2 SVGAGI.

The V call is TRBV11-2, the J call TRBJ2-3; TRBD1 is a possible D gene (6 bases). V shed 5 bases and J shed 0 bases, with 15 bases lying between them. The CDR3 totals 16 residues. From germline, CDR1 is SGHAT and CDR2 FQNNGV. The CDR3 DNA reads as TGTGCCAGCAGCCCCGCCCAGGGGTCTAGCACAGATACGCAGTATTTT. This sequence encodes CASSPAQGSSTDTQYF.

In nucleotides, the CDR3 is TGTGCCAGTAGTATACAGGAGGGGGCTAGCTATGAGCAGTTCTTC. It yields the protein CASSIQEGASYEQFF. The J gene is TRBJ2-1, the V gene TRBV19; the D gene is possibly TRBD1 (7 bases). With 2 bases removed from V and 8 bases from J, the gap between germline ends came to 16 bases. Per germline, CDR1 LNHDA and CDR2 SQIVND (reference sequence). The CDR3 sequence is 15 residues long.

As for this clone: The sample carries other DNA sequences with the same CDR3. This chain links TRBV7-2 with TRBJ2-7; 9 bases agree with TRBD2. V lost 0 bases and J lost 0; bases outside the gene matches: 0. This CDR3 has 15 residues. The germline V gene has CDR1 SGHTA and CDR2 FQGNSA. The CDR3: CASSLASGGSYEQYF. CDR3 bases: TGTGCCAGCAGCTTAGCTAGCGGGGGCTCCTACGAGCAGTACTTC.